The following is a T cell receptor beta chain sequence with its context. This entry belongs to a study of CD8 T cells in Susac syndrome. Trimming shortened V by 5 bases and J by 7 bases, and 27 bases separated the two germline ends. CDR3 length: 19 residues. CDR1 and CDR2 (germline): SGHVS, FQNEAQ. Random hexamers served to reverse transcribe roughly 0.45 to 1 ug RNA. The authors amplified TCR beta CDR3 across 54 Vbeta and 13 Jbeta using immunoSEQ multiplex PCR. TCRdb itself ran the immunoSEQ multiplex PCR reads through MiXCR, one entry per CDR3 protein. The profile shows 160,000 or so distinct CDR3 sequences, less than 97% of them singletons.

The TCR comes from a human donor with multiple sclerosis. The chain employs TRBV7-8 and TRBJ1-6, with D uncertain. Sequenced: CD8+ T cells from PBMCs. For the CDR3, the DNA is TGTGCCAGCAGCCTGGGAATAGAATTGGACGTTCGGAGGAATTCACCCCTCCACTTT. Translating it yields CASSLGIELDVRRNSPLHF.